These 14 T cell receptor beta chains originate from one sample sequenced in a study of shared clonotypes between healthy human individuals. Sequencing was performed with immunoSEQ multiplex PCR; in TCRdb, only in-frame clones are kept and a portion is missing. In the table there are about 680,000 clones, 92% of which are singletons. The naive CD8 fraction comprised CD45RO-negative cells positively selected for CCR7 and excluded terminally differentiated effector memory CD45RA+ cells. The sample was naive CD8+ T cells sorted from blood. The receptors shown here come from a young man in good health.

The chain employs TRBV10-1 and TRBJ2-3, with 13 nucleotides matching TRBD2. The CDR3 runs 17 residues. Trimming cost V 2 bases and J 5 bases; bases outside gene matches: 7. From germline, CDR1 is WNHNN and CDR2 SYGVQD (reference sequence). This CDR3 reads CASSEGTSGIEGDTQYF. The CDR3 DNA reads TGCGCCAGCAGTGAGGGGACTAGCGGGATCGAAGGAGATACGCAGTATTTT.

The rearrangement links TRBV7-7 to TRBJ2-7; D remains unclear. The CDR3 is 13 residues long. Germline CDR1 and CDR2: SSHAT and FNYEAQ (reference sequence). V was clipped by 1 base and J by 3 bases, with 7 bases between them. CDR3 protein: CASSLGVNYEQYF. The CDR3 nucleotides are TGTGCCAGCAGCTTAGGAGTAAACTACGAGCAGTACTTC.

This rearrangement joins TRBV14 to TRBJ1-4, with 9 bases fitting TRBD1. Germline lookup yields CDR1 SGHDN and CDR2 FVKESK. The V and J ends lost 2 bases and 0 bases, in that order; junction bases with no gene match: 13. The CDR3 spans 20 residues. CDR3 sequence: CASSQLFGTGRFATNEKLFF. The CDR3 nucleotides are TGTGCCAGCAGCCAACTATTTGGGACAGGGAGATTTGCAACTAATGAAAAACTGTTTTTT.

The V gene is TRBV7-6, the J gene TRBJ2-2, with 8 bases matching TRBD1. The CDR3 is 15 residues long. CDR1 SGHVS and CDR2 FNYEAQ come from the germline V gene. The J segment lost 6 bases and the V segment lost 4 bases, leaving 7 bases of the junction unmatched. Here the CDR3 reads CASSSDRDRPGELFF. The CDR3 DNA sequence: TGTGCCAGCAGCTCGGACAGGGATCGACCCGGGGAGCTGTTTTTT.

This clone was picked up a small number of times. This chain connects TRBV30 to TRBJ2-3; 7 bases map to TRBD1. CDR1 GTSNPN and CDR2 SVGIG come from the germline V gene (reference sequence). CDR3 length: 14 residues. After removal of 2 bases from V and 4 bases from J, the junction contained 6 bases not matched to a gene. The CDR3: CAWSSRTGADTQYF. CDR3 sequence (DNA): TGTGCCTGGAGTTCGCGTACAGGGGCAGATACGCAGTATTTT.

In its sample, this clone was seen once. CDR3 nucleotide sequence: TGTGCCAGCAGCTCGGGACTAGCGGGAGTACTGGCCTACAATGAGCAGTTCTTC. Protein: CASSSGLAGVLAYNEQFF. The V and J genes are TRBV14 and TRBJ2-1; TRBD2 aligns across 14 bases. The germline V gene encodes CDR1 SGHDN and CDR2 FVKESK. V shed 5 bases, J shed 2 bases, and the junction held 8 bases outside the gene matches. The CDR3 sequence is 18 residues long.

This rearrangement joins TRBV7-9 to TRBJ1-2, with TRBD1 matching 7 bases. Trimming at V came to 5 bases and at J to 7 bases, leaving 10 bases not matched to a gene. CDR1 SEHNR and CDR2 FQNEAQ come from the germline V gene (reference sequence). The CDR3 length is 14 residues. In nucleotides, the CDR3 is TGTGCCAGCAGCCCAGGGGGACATCCGATTGGCTACACCTTC. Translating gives CASSPGGHPIGYTF. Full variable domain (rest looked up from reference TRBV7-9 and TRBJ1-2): DTGVSQNPRHKITKRGQNVTFRCDPISEHNRLYWYRQTLGQGPEFLTYFQNEAQLEKSRLLSDRFSAERPKGSFSTLEIQRTEQGDSAMYLCASSPGGHPIGYTFGSGTRLTVV.

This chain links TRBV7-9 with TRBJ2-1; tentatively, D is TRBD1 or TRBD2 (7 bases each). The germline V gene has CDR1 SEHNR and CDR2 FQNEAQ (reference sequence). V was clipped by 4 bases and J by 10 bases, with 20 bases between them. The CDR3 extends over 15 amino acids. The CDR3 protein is CASSSTGEGLREQFF. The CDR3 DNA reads TGTGCCAGCAGCTCCACAGGGGAGGGCCTAAGGGAGCAGTTCTTC.

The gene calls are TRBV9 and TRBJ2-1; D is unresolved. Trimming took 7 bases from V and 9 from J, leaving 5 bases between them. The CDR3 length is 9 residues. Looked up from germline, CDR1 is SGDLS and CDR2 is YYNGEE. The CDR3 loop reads CASGREQFF. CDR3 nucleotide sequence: TGTGCCAGCGGTCGTGAGCAGTTCTTC.

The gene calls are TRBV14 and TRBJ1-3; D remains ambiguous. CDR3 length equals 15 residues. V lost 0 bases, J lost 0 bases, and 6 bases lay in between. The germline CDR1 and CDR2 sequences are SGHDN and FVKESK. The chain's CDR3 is CASSQDLTSGNTIYF. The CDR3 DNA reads TGTGCCAGCAGCCAAGATCTCACCTCTGGAAACACCATATATTTT.

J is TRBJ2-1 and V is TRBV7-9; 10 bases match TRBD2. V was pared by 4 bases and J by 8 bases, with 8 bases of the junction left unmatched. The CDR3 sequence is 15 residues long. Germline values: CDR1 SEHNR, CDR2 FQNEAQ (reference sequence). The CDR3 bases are TGTGCCAGCAGCTCCGTAGCGGGAGGACGGGATGAGCAGTTCTTC. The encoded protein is CASSSVAGGRDEQFF.

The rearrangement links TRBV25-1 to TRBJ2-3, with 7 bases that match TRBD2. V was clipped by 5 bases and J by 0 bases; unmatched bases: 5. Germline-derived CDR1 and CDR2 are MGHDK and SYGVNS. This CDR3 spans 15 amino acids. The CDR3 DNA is TGTGCCAGCAGTTGGGATAGCGGGAGCACAGATACGCAGTATTTT. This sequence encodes CASSWDSGSTDTQYF.

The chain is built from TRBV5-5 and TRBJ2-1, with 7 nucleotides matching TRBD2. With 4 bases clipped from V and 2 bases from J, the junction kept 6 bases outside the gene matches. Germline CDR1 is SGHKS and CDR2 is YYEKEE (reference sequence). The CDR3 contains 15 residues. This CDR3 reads CASSPRLATYNEQFF. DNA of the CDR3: TGTGCCAGCAGCCCGCGACTAGCAACCTACAATGAGCAGTTCTTC.

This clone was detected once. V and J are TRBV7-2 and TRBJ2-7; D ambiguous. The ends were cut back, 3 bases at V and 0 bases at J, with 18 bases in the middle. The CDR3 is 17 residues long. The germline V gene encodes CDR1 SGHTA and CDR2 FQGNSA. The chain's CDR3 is CASSFIAAGGISYEQYF. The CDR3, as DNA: TGTGCCAGCAGCTTCATAGCCGCCGGCGGCATCTCCTACGAGCAGTACTTC. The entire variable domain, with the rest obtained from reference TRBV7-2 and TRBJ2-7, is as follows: GAGVSQSPSNKVTEKGKDVELRCDPISGHTALYWYRQSLGQGLEFLIYFQGNSAPDKSGLPSDRFSAERTGGSVSTLTIQRTQQEDSAVYLCASSFIAAGGISYEQYFGPGTRLTVT.